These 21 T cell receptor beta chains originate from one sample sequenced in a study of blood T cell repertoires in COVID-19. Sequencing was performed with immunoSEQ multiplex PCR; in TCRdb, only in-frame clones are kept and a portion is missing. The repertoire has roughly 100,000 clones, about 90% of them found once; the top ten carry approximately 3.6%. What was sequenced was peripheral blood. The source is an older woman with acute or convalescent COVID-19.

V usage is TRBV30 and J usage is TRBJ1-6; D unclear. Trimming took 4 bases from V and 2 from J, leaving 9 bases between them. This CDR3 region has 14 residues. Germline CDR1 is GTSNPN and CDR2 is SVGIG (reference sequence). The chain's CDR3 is CAWTGEAYNSPLHF. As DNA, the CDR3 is TGTGCCTGGACCGGGGAAGCCTATAATTCACCCCTCCACTTT. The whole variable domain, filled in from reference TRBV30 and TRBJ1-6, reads SQTIHQWPATLVQPVGSPLSLECTVEGTSNPNLYWYRQAAGRGLQLLFYSVGIGQISSEVPQNLSASRPQDRQFILSSKKLLLSDSGFYLCAWTGEAYNSPLHFGNGTRLTVT.

The CDR3: CAISTPGQGIYEQYF. The CDR3 region has the DNA TGTGCCATCAGTACGCCGGGACAGGGGATCTACGAGCAGTACTTC. This rearrangement joins TRBV10-3 to TRBJ2-7; TRBD1 agrees at 10 bases. Germline V CDR1 and CDR2: ENHRY, SYGVKD. This CDR3 has 15 residues. Trimming at V came to 5 bases and at J to 3 bases, leaving 7 bases not matched to a gene.

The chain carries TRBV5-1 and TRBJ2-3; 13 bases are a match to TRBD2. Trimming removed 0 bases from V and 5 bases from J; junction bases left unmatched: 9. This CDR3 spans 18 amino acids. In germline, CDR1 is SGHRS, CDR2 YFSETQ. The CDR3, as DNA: TGCGCCAGCAGCTTGGAGGCTACTAGCGGGAGGGGAGAAGATACGCAGTATTTT. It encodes CASSLEATSGRGEDTQYF.

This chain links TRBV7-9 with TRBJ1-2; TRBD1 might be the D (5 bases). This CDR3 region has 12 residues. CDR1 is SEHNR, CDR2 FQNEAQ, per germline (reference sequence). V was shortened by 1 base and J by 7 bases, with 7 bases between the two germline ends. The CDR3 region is CASSLVQGGYTF. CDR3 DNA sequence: TGTGCCAGCAGCTTAGTTCAGGGTGGCTACACCTTC.

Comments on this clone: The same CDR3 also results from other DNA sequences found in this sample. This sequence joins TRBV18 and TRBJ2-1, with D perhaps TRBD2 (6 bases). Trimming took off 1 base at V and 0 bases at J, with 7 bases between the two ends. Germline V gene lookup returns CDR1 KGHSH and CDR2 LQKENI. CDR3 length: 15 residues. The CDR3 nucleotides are TGTGCCAGCTCACCACTGGGGGGCTCCTACAATGAGCAGTTCTTC. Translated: CASSPLGGSYNEQFF.

In DNA, the CDR3 is TGTGCCAGCAGCCAGCCGGGTGTTGGGAGGGACACTGAAGCTTTCTTT. Its protein product is CASSQPGVGRDTEAFF. The chain joins TRBV11-2 to TRBJ1-1; D gene uncertain. The CDR3 has 16 residues. Trimming stripped 5 bases from V and 3 bases from J, with 19 bases between. Germline assignment: CDR1 SGHAT and CDR2 FQNNGV.

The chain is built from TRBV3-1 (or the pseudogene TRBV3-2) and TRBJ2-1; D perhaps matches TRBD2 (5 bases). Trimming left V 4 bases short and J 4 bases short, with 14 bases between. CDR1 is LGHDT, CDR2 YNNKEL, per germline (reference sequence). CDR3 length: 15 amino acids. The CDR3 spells CASSREPFGYNEQFF. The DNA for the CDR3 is TGTGCCAGCAGCCGGGAGCCGTTCGGATACAATGAGCAGTTCTTC.

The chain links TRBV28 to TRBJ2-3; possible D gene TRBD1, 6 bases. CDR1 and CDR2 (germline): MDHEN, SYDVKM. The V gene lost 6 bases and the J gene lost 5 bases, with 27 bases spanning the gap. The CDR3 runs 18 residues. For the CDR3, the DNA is TGTGCCAGCAGCCCCATGCTCCACCAGGGTTTAGGGGGAGATACGCAGTATTTT. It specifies CASSPMLHQGLGGDTQYF.

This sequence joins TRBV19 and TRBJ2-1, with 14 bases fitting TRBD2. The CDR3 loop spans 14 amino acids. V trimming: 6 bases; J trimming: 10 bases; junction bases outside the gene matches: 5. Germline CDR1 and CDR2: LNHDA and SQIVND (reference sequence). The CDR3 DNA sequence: TGTGCCAGTAGGGGACTAGCGGGAGATAGAGAGCAGTTCTTC. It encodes CASRGLAGDREQFF.

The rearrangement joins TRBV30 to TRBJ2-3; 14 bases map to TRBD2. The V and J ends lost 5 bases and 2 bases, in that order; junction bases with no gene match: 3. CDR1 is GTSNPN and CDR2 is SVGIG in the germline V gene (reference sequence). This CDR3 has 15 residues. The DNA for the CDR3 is TGTGCCTGGGGGGGACTAGCGGGGGTCACAGATACGCAGTATTTT. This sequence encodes CAWGGLAGVTDTQYF.

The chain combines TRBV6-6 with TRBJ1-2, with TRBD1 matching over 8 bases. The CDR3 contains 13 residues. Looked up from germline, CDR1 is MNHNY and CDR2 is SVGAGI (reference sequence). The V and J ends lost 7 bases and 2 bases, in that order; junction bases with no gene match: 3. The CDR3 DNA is TGTGCCAGCACGGGACAGGAAAACTATGGCTACACCTTC. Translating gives CASTGQENYGYTF.

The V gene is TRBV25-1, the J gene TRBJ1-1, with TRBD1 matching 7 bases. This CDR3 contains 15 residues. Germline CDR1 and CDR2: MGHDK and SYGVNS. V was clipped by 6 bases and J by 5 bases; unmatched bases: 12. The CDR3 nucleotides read TGTGCCAGCAGGCCCAGTAGGGACAGAGGGACTGAAGCTTTCTTT. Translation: CASRPSRDRGTEAFF.

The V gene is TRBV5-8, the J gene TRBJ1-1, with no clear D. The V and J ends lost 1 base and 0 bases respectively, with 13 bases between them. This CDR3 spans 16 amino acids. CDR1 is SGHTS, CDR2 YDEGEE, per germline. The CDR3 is CASSLFLGGMNTEAFF. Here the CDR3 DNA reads TGTGCCAGCAGCTTGTTTCTCGGCGGGATGAACACTGAAGCTTTCTTT.

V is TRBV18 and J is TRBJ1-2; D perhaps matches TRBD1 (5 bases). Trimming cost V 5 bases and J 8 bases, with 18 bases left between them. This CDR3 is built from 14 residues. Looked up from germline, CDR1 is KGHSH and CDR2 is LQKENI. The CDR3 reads CASSNPGRERGYTF. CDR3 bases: TGTGCCAGCTCAAACCCAGGGCGAGAACGGGGCTACACCTTC.

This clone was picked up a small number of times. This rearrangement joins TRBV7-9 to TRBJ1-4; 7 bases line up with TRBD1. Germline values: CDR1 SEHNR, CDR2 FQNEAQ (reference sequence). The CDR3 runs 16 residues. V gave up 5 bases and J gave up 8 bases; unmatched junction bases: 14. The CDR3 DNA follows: TGTGCCAGCAGCCGCCTTTCCGGGACAGAAGGGGAAAAACTGTTTTTT. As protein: CASSRLSGTEGEKLFF.

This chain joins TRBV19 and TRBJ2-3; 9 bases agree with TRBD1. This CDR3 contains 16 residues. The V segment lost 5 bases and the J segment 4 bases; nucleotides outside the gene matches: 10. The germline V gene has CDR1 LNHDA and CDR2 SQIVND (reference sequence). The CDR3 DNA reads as TGTGCCAGTAGTGTTAGACAGGGGGGCAAAGCAGATACGCAGTATTTT. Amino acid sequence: CASSVRQGGKADTQYF.

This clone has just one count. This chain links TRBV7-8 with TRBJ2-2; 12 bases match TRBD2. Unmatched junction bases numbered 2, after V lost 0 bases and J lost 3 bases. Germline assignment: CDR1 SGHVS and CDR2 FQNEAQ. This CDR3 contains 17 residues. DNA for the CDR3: TGTGCCAGCAGCTTAGCGACTAGCGGGAGTTACACCGGGGAGCTGTTTTTT. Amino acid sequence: CASSLATSGSYTGELFF.

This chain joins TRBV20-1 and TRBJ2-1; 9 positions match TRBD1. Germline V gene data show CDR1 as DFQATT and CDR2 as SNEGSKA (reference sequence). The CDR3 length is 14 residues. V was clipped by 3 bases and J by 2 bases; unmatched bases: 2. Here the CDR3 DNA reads TGCAGTGCTAGTAGACAGGGGGCCTACAATGAGCAGTTCTTC. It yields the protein CSASRQGAYNEQFF.

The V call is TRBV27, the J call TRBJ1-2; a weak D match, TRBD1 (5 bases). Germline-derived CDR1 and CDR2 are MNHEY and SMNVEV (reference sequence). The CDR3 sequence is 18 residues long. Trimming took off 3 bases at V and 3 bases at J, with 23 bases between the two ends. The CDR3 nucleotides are TGTGCCAGCAGTTTGTTTCCGGATTTGAGGCAAGGGGACTATGGCTACACCTTC. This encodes CASSLFPDLRQGDYGYTF.

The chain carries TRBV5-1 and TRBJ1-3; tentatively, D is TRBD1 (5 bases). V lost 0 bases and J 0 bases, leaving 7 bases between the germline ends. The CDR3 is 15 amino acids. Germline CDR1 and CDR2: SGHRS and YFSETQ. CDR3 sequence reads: CASSLVGASGNTIYF. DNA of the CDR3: TGCGCCAGCAGCTTGGTAGGGGCCTCTGGAAACACCATATATTTT.

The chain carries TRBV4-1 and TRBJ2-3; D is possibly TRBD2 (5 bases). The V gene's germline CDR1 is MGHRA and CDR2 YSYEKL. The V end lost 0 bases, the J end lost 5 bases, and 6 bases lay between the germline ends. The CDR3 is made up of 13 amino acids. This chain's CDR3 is CASSQERVDTQYF. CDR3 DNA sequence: TGCGCCAGCAGCCAAGAGCGGGTAGATACGCAGTATTTT.